This TCR beta chain was recorded in a study of T cell changes during pregnancy in multiple sclerosis. The CDR3 totals 15 residues. In germline, CDR1 is PRHDT, CDR2 FYEKMQ (reference sequence). With 5 bases clipped from V and 0 bases from J, the junction kept 3 bases outside the gene matches. TCRdb's table, derived via immunoSEQ multiplex PCR, lists solely in-frame clones and lacks some. The sample yields over 65,000 clones, 80% to 95% seen once. This rearrangement joins TRBV13 to TRBJ1-3, with 8 bases aligning to TRBD1. The source was peripheral blood, collected in the first trimester of pregnancy. This TCR was recovered from a female donor with multiple sclerosis, enrolled in a pregnancy study. The CDR3 bases are TGTGCCAGCAGCCAGGGACAGGTCTCTGGAAACACCATATATTTT. Encoded protein: CASSQGQVSGNTIYF.